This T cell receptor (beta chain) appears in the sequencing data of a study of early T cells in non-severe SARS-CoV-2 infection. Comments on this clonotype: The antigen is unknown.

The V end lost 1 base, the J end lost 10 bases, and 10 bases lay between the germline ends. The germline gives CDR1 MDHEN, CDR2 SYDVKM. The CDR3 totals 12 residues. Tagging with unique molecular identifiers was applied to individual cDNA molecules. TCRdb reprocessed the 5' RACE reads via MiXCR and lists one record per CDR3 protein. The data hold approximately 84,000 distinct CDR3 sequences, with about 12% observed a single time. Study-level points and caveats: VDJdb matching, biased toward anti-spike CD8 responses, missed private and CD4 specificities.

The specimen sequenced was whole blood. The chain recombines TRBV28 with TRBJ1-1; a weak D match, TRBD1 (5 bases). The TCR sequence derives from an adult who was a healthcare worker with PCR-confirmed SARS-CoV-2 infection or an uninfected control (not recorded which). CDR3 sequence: CASSLLQGRAFF. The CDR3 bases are TGTGCCAGCAGTTTATTGCAGGGTAGAGCTTTCTTT.